This TCR beta chain stems from a study of T cell repertoires in cytomegalovirus infection. The CDR3 runs 18 residues. Germline CDR1 is SGHTA and CDR2 is FQGNSA. Germline trimming cut 2 bases from V and 9 bases from J; bases unmatched to any gene: 18. TCRdb itself ran the reads through MiXCR, one entry per CDR3 protein. Of around 100,000 distinct CDR3 sequences in the sample, roughly 30% are singletons; the top ten hold around two fifths. This clonotype was seen repeatedly, ten times or more. Its antigen is not identified. The TCR comes from a human donor in good health (CMV status not recorded). Some clones in this sample may be carry-over from other donors' samples. This specimen was CD8+ T cells from cultured PBMCs, taken from culture after CMV antigen stimulation. This chain links TRBV7-2 with TRBJ2-1; TRBD2 matches 8 bases. The CDR3, as DNA: TGTGCCAGCAGCTTAAATGCTTACGGGGGGGGCAGAACTATTGAGCAGTTCTTC. Translated: CASSLNAYGGGRTIEQFF.